These 12 T cell receptor beta chains originate from one sample sequenced in a study of blood T cell repertoires in COVID-19. The repertoire was sequenced with immunoSEQ multiplex PCR; TCRdb's copy has only in-frame clones and lacks some. Among about 160,000 clones, approximately 87% were seen once, and the ten largest hold 6.5% to 8%. The sample comprised PBMCs or T cells enriched from blood (not recorded which). All receptors derive from a woman between 50 and 59 years old who had recovered from COVID-19.

The chain couples TRBV5-8 to TRBJ1-2; D unresolved. Germline V gene data show CDR1 as SGHTS and CDR2 as YDEGEE. The CDR3 loop spans 12 amino acids. Trimming removed 2 bases at V and 10 bases at J, with 12 bases between. CDR3 sequence reads: CASSFMEPLYTF. The CDR3, as DNA: TGTGCCAGCAGCTTCATGGAGCCACTCTACACCTTC.

The V gene is TRBV5-5, the J gene TRBJ2-7; TRBD2 matches at 12 bases. The junction had 14 bases not matched to a gene; V was cut back by 0 bases and J by 7 bases. Germline V gene sequence: CDR1 SGHKS, CDR2 YYEKEE (reference sequence). This CDR3 spans 18 amino acids. The CDR3 bases are TGTGCCAGCAGCTTGGGTGCCACTAGCGGGGGGCCCCGAAGGGAGCAGTACTTC. Protein: CASSLGATSGGPRREQYF.

The chain carries TRBV5-5 and TRBJ2-1, with a possible D match to TRBD2 (6 bases). CDR3 size: 15 residues. Germline CDR1 reads SGHKS; CDR2 reads YYEKEE (reference sequence). Between the trimmed V and J ends, which lost 3 bases and 2 bases, there was a span of 12 bases. CDR3 sequence: CASSSRDFPYNEQFF. In DNA, the CDR3 is TGTGCCAGCAGCTCCCGGGACTTCCCCTACAATGAGCAGTTCTTC.

The chain uses TRBV19 and TRBJ2-7; D remains ambiguous. The V end lost 1 base, the J end lost 3 bases, and 7 bases lay between the germline ends. Germline-derived CDR1 and CDR2 are LNHDA and SQIVND (reference sequence). This CDR3 comprises 13 residues. CDR3 loop: CASSIGEHYEQYF. CDR3 nucleotide sequence: TGTGCCAGTAGTATAGGTGAACACTACGAGCAGTACTTC.

The chain is built from TRBV20-1 and TRBJ2-7, with 7 bases identical to TRBD2. The junction had 19 bases not matched to a gene; V was cut back by 3 bases and J by 5 bases. From germline, CDR1 is DFQATT and CDR2 SNEGSKA (reference sequence). The CDR3 consists of 17 residues. The CDR3 here is CSASLELRAGPGDEQYF. In DNA form, the CDR3 reads TGCAGTGCTAGTCTCGAATTAAGAGCGGGGCCCGGCGACGAGCAGTACTTC.

The chain employs TRBV11-3 and TRBJ2-7; TRBD1 is a possible D gene (5 bases). The CDR3 runs 13 residues. The germline V gene encodes CDR1 SGHNT and CDR2 YENEEA. V gave up 7 bases and J gave up 4 bases, with 14 bases separating them. CDR3 coding DNA: TGTGCCAGCATCGGAAACAGGTCATACGAGCAGTACTTC. Translation: CASIGNRSYEQYF.

The CDR3 reads CASSIEVSYEQYF. CDR3 nucleotide sequence: TGTGCCAGTAGTATAGAGGTCAGCTACGAGCAGTACTTC. The V call is TRBV19, the J call TRBJ2-7; D gene ambiguous. Germline assignment: CDR1 LNHDA and CDR2 SQIVND (reference sequence). V lost 0 bases to trimming and J lost 3 bases, with 6 bases between them. The CDR3 runs 13 residues.

Only a few counts were recorded for this clone. V is TRBV9 and J is TRBJ1-2, with 7 bases identical to TRBD1. The junction had 8 bases not matched to a gene; V was cut back by 5 bases and J by 7 bases. This CDR3 contains 13 residues. The germline gives CDR1 SGDLS, CDR2 YYNGEE. The CDR3 nucleotides read TGTGCCAGCAGGAATACAGGGGCCGGTGGCTACACCTTC. It yields the protein CASRNTGAGGYTF.

CDR3 coding DNA: TGTGCCAGCAGGGTGGACGGAGGGTATAATTCACCCCTCCACTTT. Protein: CASRVDGGYNSPLHF. The genes are TRBV6-4 and TRBJ1-6; D gene ambiguous. Germline V lookup: CDR1 MRHNA, CDR2 SNTAGT. The CDR3 consists of 15 residues. The V end was cut by 6 bases, the J end by 4 bases, with 13 bases between.

This clone was counted a single time. The CDR3 spells CASSLGRGDTQYF. The CDR3 DNA reads TGTGCCAGCAGCTTGGGCAGGGGGGATACGCAGTATTTT. This chain connects TRBV7-6 to TRBJ2-3; 7 bases are a match to TRBD1. CDR3 size: 13 residues. CDR1 and CDR2 from the germline V gene are SGHVS and FNYEAQ. The V gene end was trimmed by 3 bases and the J gene end by 6 bases; junction bases not matched to a gene: 3.

This chain connects TRBV6-5 to TRBJ2-4; TRBD1 agrees at 9 bases. This CDR3 comprises 14 residues. The trim removed 2 bases at V and 6 bases at J, leaving 2 bases unmatched. CDR1 is MNHEY and CDR2 is SVGAGI in the germline V gene. The CDR3 spells CASSYLTGGNIQYF. CDR3 sequence (DNA): TGTGCCAGCAGTTACCTGACAGGGGGAAACATTCAGTACTTC.

This clone showed up just once. Here the CDR3 reads CASSPGFPNEKLFF. The CDR3 DNA reads as TGTGCCAGCAGCCCAGGCTTCCCAAATGAAAAACTGTTTTTT. This rearrangement joins TRBV11-2 to TRBJ1-4; unclear D gene. In germline, CDR1 is SGHAT, CDR2 FQNNGV. Trimming cost V 5 bases and J 5 bases, with 12 bases left between them. The length of the CDR3 is 14 residues.